The present T cell receptor (beta chain) was sequenced within a study of T cells after yellow fever vaccination. Study-level findings and limits: Researchers report a weaker secondary response that nonetheless peaked faster, day 5 versus 15.

Remarks on this clonotype: Its antigen remains unidentified. The final CDR3 position lacks the conserved phenylalanine or tryptophan, pointing to a likely read error.

CDR3 length: 12 amino acids. From germline, CDR1 is SGHNT and CDR2 YYREEE (reference sequence). V lost 0 bases, J lost 6 bases, and 4 bases lay in between. UMIs and a universal primer site were added when TCR cDNA was made by 5'RACE template switching. TCRdb analysed the 5' RACE reads with MiXCR anew, one entry per CDR3 protein. The sample yields about 400,000 distinct CDR3 sequences, 6.2% seen once. The material was PBMCs, obtained 5 days after the yellow fever booster vaccination. This chain joins TRBV5-4 and TRBJ2-1; no definite D call. This receptor was identified in a man younger than 45 who received the YFV17D yellow fever vaccine. Here the CDR3 DNA reads TGTGCCAGCAGCTTGGATGGCAATGAGCAGTTCCTC. Amino acid sequence: CASSLDGNEQFL.